The 7 T cell receptor delta chains listed next were all sequenced from one sample in a study of gamma-delta T cells after stem cell transplantation. TCRdb processed the RT-PCR reads again with the CATT caller. The profile covers about 13,000 delta-chain clones, with approximately 33% appearing a single time and around 3.9% taken by the ten largest. The sequenced sample was gamma-delta T cells. The source is a human donor. It is not recorded whose cells these are; they may come from a transplant donor.

This clone occurred a few times. The rearrangement uses TRDV2 and TRDJ2, with 9 bases lining up with TRDD3. Germline V gives CDR1 GEAIGNYY, CDR2 EKD. The trim removed 3 bases at V and 8 bases at J, leaving 18 bases unmatched. This CDR3 has 18 amino acids. The CDR3 is CACDALTGGPFGTAQLFF. The CDR3 DNA reads as TGTGCCTGTGACGCCCTTACTGGGGGACCCTTCGGTACGGCACAACTCTTCTTT.

This clone has just one count. The rearrangement links TRDV2 to TRDJ1; D is perhaps TRDD3 (5 bases). Germline V gene lookup returns CDR1 GEAIGNYY and CDR2 EKD. The CDR3 spans 18 residues. The V end was cut by 5 bases, the J end by 1 base, with 25 bases between. CDR3 nucleotides: TGTGCCTGTGCCACGGGTGATTGGGGCTACGGGGCCACCGATAAACTCATCTTT. Residues: CACATGDWGYGATDKLIF.

The V gene is TRDV2, the J gene TRDJ2; 10 nucleotides line up with TRDD3. The CDR3 runs 15 residues. Germline trimming cut 3 bases from V and 5 bases from J; bases unmatched to any gene: 5. Germline assignment: CDR1 GEAIGNYY and CDR2 EKD. In nucleotides, the CDR3 is TGTGCCTGTGACGCCATACTGGGGGATACAGCACAACTCTTCTTT. It encodes CACDAILGDTAQLFF.

This clone was observed a handful of times. The genes are TRAV29/DV5 and TRDJ1; TRDD3 agrees at 10 bases. This CDR3 contains 25 residues. Losses at the gene ends were 1 base for V and 7 bases for J; bases not matched to a gene: 40. CDR1 is NSMFDY and CDR2 is ISSIKDK in the germline V gene. CDR3 protein: CAASRRDLHPFEGDTRIQSTFKLIF. For the CDR3, the DNA is TGTGCAGCAAGCCGTCGAGACCTACACCCTTTTGAGGGGGATACGCGTATCCAGTCGACTTTTAAACTCATCTTT.

This clone appeared a few times. The chain couples TRDV1 to TRDJ3; 9 bases align to TRDD3. The J segment lost 0 bases and the V segment lost 4 bases, leaving 16 bases of the junction unmatched. Germline V gives CDR1 TSWWSYY, CDR2 QGS. The length of the CDR3 is 22 residues. CDR3 region: CALGGGLPQGIRASWDTRQMFF. As DNA, the CDR3 is TGTGCTCTTGGGGGAGGCCTTCCTCAGGGGATACGCGCCTCCTGGGACACCCGACAGATGTTTTTC.

This clone was counted once. J is TRDJ1 and V is TRDV1; D gene unclear. Germline CDR1 and CDR2: TSWWSYY and QGS. V lost 2 bases, J lost 1 base, and 17 bases lay in between. This CDR3 contains 17 residues. Here the CDR3 DNA reads TGTGCTCTTGGGGAATTGTTCCGTTCCGACCCCACCGATAAACTCATCTTT. As protein: CALGELFRSDPTDKLIF.

This chain joins TRDV3 and TRDJ3; 13 bases are a match to TRDD3. The germline V gene has CDR1 TVYSNPD and CDR2 GDNSRS (reference sequence). The CDR3 sequence is 23 residues long. Trimming took 2 bases from V and 0 from J; bases not matched to a gene: 19. The CDR3 region has the DNA TGTGCCTTTCTTCCTACTTCGTTACTGGGGGATACGAGATACTCCTGGGACACCCGACAGATGTTTTTC. This translates into CAFLPTSLLGDTRYSWDTRQMFF.